These 30 T cell receptor beta chains share one sample of origin, sequenced in a study of CD8 T cells in ankylosing spondylitis. Antigens of these TCRs are unknown. TCRdb reprocessed the 5' RACE reads via MiXCR and lists one record per CDR3 protein. The sample consists of around 770,000 distinct CDR3 sequences, 12% of them appearing once. Study-wide points: Roughly eight highly homologous variants formed a TCR beta motif that appeared characteristic of ankylosing spondylitis blood.

Sequenced: blood, either unsorted or a sorted T cell fraction (not recorded which). The receptor source for this set is a male donor with ankylosing spondylitis.

There are many counts of this clonotype. V is TRBV29-1 and J is TRBJ2-7; tentative D call: TRBD2 (5 bases). The V gene lost 7 bases and the J gene lost 0 bases, with 10 bases spanning the gap. This CDR3 spans 12 amino acids. The germline gives CDR1 SQVTM, CDR2 ANQGSEA. CDR3 protein: CSALGSSYEQYF. DNA of the CDR3: TGCAGCGCCCTGGGGAGCTCCTACGAGCAGTACTTC.

This clonotype was counted between two and nine times. The chain is built from TRBV4-3 and TRBJ2-1; 10 bases align to TRBD1. Looked up from germline, CDR1 is LGHNA and CDR2 is YSLEER. The CDR3 consists of 17 residues. Trimming cost V 0 bases and J 6 bases; bases outside gene matches: 8. This CDR3 reads CASSQDLRQGALNEQFF. The CDR3 nucleotides are TGCGCCAGCAGCCAAGATCTGCGACAGGGGGCTCTCAATGAGCAGTTCTTC.

This clonotype appeared a few times. The chain recombines TRBV12-3 or TRBV12-4 with TRBJ1-1; 7 bases agree with TRBD1. V lost 5 bases and J lost 0; bases outside the gene matches: 9. This CDR3 has 16 amino acids. The CDR3, as DNA: TGTGCCAGCAGTCAAAGACAGGGCCCAATGAACACTGAAGCTTTCTTT. Translation gives CASSQRQGPMNTEAFF.

This sequence joins TRBV15 and TRBJ2-1; unclear D gene. Germline CDR1 LNHNV, CDR2 YYDKDF (reference sequence). V lost 1 base, J lost 15 bases, and 16 bases lay in between. The CDR3 is 13 residues long. The CDR3 DNA follows: TGTGCCACCAGCAGAGGTTCGAACGAAAAGCCGTTCTTC. Encoded protein: CATSRGSNEKPFF. The full variable domain, with the rest looked up from reference TRBV15 and TRBJ2-1, is DAMVIQNPRYQVTQFGKPVTLSCSQTLNHNVMYWYQQKSSQAPKLLFHYYDKDFNNEADTPDNFQSRRPNTSFCFLDIRSPGLGDTAMYLCATSRGSNEKPFFGPGTRLTVL.

The chain links TRBV5-6 to TRBJ1-4; D uncertain. Germline CDR1 SGHDT, CDR2 YYEEEE. Between the trimmed V and J ends, which lost 0 bases and 4 bases, there was a span of 10 bases. The CDR3 totals 15 residues. CDR3 region: CASSLEGSDNEKLFF. The CDR3 nucleotides read TGTGCCAGCAGCTTGGAGGGCAGCGATAATGAAAAACTGTTTTTT.

This clonotype was recorded a few times. The chain uses TRBV12-3 or TRBV12-4 and TRBJ1-5, with a tentative D call TRBD1 (5 bases). CDR3 size: 14 residues. Between the trimmed V and J ends, which lost 8 bases and 5 bases, there was a span of 16 bases. CDR3 in DNA: TGTGCCAGCGGTACCCGGGGGTCGTATCAGCCCCAGCATTTT. Protein: CASGTRGSYQPQHF.

This clonotype was seen at least ten times. The chain is built from TRBV29-1 and TRBJ2-3; D remains unclear. CDR3 length equals 12 residues. V lost 1 base and J lost 5, with 7 bases in between. Germline V gene data show CDR1 as SQVTM and CDR2 as ANQGSEA. CDR3 coding DNA: TGCAGCGTTGAAGCTACCCAAGATACGCAGTATTTT. Protein sequence: CSVEATQDTQYF.

This sequence joins TRBV7-2 and TRBJ2-7; D perhaps matches TRBD2 (5 bases). CDR3 length equals 13 residues. Trimming took 1 base from V and 7 from J, leaving 11 bases between them. Germline CDR1 SGHTA, CDR2 FQGNSA. DNA for the CDR3: TGTGCCAGCAGCTTAGGACCGGAGGAGGAGCAGTACTTC. It is translated as CASSLGPEEEQYF. Drawing the rest from reference TRBV7-2 and TRBJ2-7, the complete variable domain is GAGVSQSPSNKVTEKGKDVELRCDPISGHTALYWYRQSLGQGLEFLIYFQGNSAPDKSGLPSDRFSAERTGGSVSTLTIQRTQQEDSAVYLCASSLGPEEEQYFGPGTRLTVT.

The J gene is TRBJ2-6, the V gene TRBV15; D unclear. Germline loops: CDR1 LNHNV, CDR2 YYDKDF (reference sequence). The germline V and J ends were trimmed by 1 base and 4 bases, with 11 bases remaining between them. This CDR3 has 16 residues. The CDR3 DNA is TGTGCCACCAGCAGAGGTCTGTTTTCCGGGGCCAACGTCCTGACTTTC. Translated, it gives CATSRGLFSGANVLTF.

The J gene is TRBJ2-1, the V gene TRBV4-3; TRBD1 is a possible D gene (5 bases). Trimming removed 2 bases from V and 1 base from J, with 9 bases in between. The germline gives CDR1 LGHNA, CDR2 YSLEER. The length of the CDR3 is 15 residues. The CDR3 here is CASSQQRQSYNEQFF. For the CDR3, the DNA is TGCGCCAGCAGCCAACAAAGACAGTCCTACAATGAGCAGTTCTTC.

V gene TRBV4-1 combines with J gene TRBJ2-6; D gene ambiguous. Trimming took 7 bases from V and 0 from J, leaving 13 bases between them. Germline V gives CDR1 MGHRA, CDR2 YSYEKL. The CDR3 has 16 residues. Here the CDR3 DNA reads TGCGCCAGCACCTCTAAAAGGGACTCTGGGGCCAACGTCCTGACTTTC. Its protein product is CASTSKRDSGANVLTF.

This clonotype turned up a few times. This chain uses TRBV20-1 with TRBJ2-1; tentatively, D is TRBD1 (6 bases). The CDR3 is made up of 15 amino acids. Trimming took 1 base from V and 8 from J, leaving 18 bases between them. Germline V CDR1 and CDR2: DFQATT, SNEGSKA (reference sequence). CDR3 amino acids: CSARAASRGVDEQFF. DNA of the CDR3: TGCAGTGCTAGAGCGGCGTCCAGGGGAGTAGATGAGCAGTTCTTC.

V and J are TRBV6-5 and TRBJ1-4; no reliable D call. The CDR3 is 14 residues long. V was shortened by 0 bases and J by 8 bases, with 10 bases between the two germline ends. Germline V gene lookup returns CDR1 MNHEY and CDR2 SVGAGI. The CDR3 DNA reads TGTGCCAGCAGTTACTCTGGGTCGGGAGAAAAACTGTTTTTT. Translation: CASSYSGSGEKLFF.

V gene TRBV25-1 combines with J gene TRBJ2-7; D is undetermined. The CDR3 length is 15 residues. Trimming cost V 4 bases and J 0 bases, with 13 bases left between them. The germline gives CDR1 MGHDK, CDR2 SYGVNS. The CDR3: CASSGVVGSSYEQYF. The CDR3 DNA is TGTGCCAGCAGTGGGGTGGTGGGAAGCTCCTACGAGCAGTACTTC.

As concerns this clonotype: One junction end does not reproduce the germline sequence, and a read error may be involved. The V and J genes are TRBV2 and TRBJ2-3; D is perhaps TRBD2 (6 bases). This CDR3 has 16 amino acids. Germline V gene sequence: CDR1 SNHLY, CDR2 FYNNEI. This chain's CDR3 is CASTEEFGGYTDTQYF. The CDR3 DNA follows: TGTGCCAGCACTGAAGAATTTGGGGGGTATACAGATACGCAGTATTTT.

The sample holds one count of this clonotype. The chain uses TRBV29-1 and TRBJ2-3, with 9 bases fitting TRBD1. With 7 bases clipped from V and 4 bases from J, the junction kept 9 bases outside the gene matches. The CDR3 is 14 amino acids. Germline values: CDR1 SQVTM, CDR2 ANQGSEA. Written as DNA, the CDR3 is TGCAGCGCCCAGGGGGGACAGGGAGCAGATACGCAGTATTTT. Protein product: CSAQGGQGADTQYF.

The CDR3 loop is CASSRESGGGLSSYNEQFF. Written as DNA, the CDR3 is TGTGCCAGCAGCAGGGAGTCTGGCGGGGGTCTTAGCTCCTACAATGAGCAGTTCTTC. The chain recombines TRBV11-2 with TRBJ2-1, with 7 bases identical to TRBD2. The CDR3 length is 19 residues. The junction had 16 bases not matched to a gene; V was cut back by 5 bases and J by 0 bases. Germline V gene data show CDR1 as SGHAT and CDR2 as FQNNGV.

This clonotype came up a few times. This chain joins TRBV7-2 and TRBJ1-2; TRBD1 might be the D (5 bases). The V and J ends lost 6 bases and 3 bases respectively, with 11 bases between them. This CDR3 comprises 13 residues. Germline V CDR1 and CDR2: SGHTA, FQGNSA. CDR3: CASSQQAHYGYTF. CDR3 DNA: TGTGCCAGCAGTCAACAGGCTCACTATGGCTACACCTTC.

This clonotype was counted between two and nine times. The gene calls are TRBV15 and TRBJ2-3, with a weak D call TRBD1 (6 bases). Trimming cost V 1 base and J 5 bases, with 13 bases left between them. CDR1 and CDR2 (germline): LNHNV, YYDKDF (reference sequence). The CDR3 has 15 amino acids. The CDR3 here is CATSRARRGVDTQYF. CDR3 sequence (DNA): TGTGCCACCAGCAGAGCTCGCAGGGGAGTAGATACGCAGTATTTT.

The chain combines TRBV15 with TRBJ2-2; the match to TRBD1 covers 9 bases. V gave up 1 base and J gave up 4 bases; unmatched junction bases: 1. Germline values: CDR1 LNHNV, CDR2 YYDKDF (reference sequence). The CDR3 is 15 residues long. CDR3 in amino acids: CATSRADRGTGELFF. In DNA form, the CDR3 reads TGTGCCACCAGCAGAGCGGACAGGGGCACCGGGGAGCTGTTTTTT.

This clonotype has more than one count but fewer than ten. The rearrangement uses TRBV5-1 and TRBJ2-3; D may be TRBD2 (5 bases). The CDR3 is made up of 15 amino acids. The V end lost 3 bases, the J end lost 2 bases, and 13 bases lay between the germline ends. Germline V gene lookup returns CDR1 SGHRS and CDR2 YFSETQ. CDR3 sequence: CASSSITGNTDTQYF. CDR3 nucleotides: TGCGCCAGCAGCTCCATTACGGGGAACACAGATACGCAGTATTTT.

There are a few counts of this clonotype. J is TRBJ1-1 and V is TRBV27; maybe TRBD1 (5 bases). V shed 5 bases and J shed 4 bases, with 14 bases lying between them. The CDR3 sequence is 14 residues long. From germline, CDR1 is MNHEY and CDR2 SMNVEV (reference sequence). This CDR3 reads CASSDPGGSTEAFF. The DNA for the CDR3 is TGTGCCAGCAGTGATCCGGGGGGAAGCACTGAAGCTTTCTTT.

This clonotype was picked up many times. The chain carries TRBV12-3 or TRBV12-4 and TRBJ2-7; perhaps TRBD2 as D (5 bases). This CDR3 is 13 amino acids long. Trimming left V 4 bases short and J 6 bases short, with 13 bases between. This CDR3 reads CASSWESGREQYF. CDR3 in DNA: TGTGCCAGCAGTTGGGAAAGCGGTCGCGAGCAGTACTTC.

The V call is TRBV2, the J call TRBJ2-2, with D hard to call. Germline V gene data show CDR1 as SNHLY and CDR2 as FYNNEI. Trimming cost V 1 base and J 6 bases, with 12 bases left between them. This CDR3 has 15 amino acids. The CDR3 here is CASSEGQLRPGELFF. The CDR3 region has the DNA TGTGCCAGCAGTGAAGGGCAGCTTAGACCCGGGGAGCTGTTTTTT.

This chain links TRBV7-9 with TRBJ1-1; D possibly corresponds to TRBD1 (5 bases). V was trimmed by 2 bases and J by 8 bases, leaving 12 bases between them. This CDR3 is built from 13 residues. Germline assignment: CDR1 SEHNR and CDR2 FQNEAQ (reference sequence). This CDR3 reads CASSLSPREEAFF. The CDR3 DNA reads as TGTGCCAGCAGCTTATCCCCCAGGGAGGAAGCTTTCTTT.

CDR3 region: CASSPRGGPGYTF. The DNA of the CDR3 is TGTGCCAGCAGCCCCAGGGGGGGCCCTGGCTACACCTTC. The gene calls are TRBV7-2 and TRBJ1-2, with 7 bases identical to TRBD1. Trimming cost V 5 bases and J 7 bases; bases outside gene matches: 7. The CDR3 runs to 13 residues. Germline loops: CDR1 SGHTA, CDR2 FQGNSA.

The chain has TRBV27 and TRBJ2-7; D unclear. The germline V gene has CDR1 MNHEY and CDR2 SMNVEV (reference sequence). V dropped 4 bases and J dropped 6 bases, with 16 bases sitting between them. This CDR3 has 14 amino acids. DNA of the CDR3: TGTGCCAGCAGTTCAGTCGTGCCGGTGGTCGAGCAGTACTTC. It encodes CASSSVVPVVEQYF.

This rearrangement joins TRBV7-2 to TRBJ2-2, with 9 nucleotides matching TRBD1. The ends lost 2 bases at V and 5 bases at J; junction bases unmatched: 3. CDR1 is SGHTA, CDR2 FQGNSA, per germline. The CDR3 is made up of 15 amino acids. The CDR3 sequence: CASSLRTGETGELFF. The DNA for the CDR3 is TGTGCCAGCAGCTTACGGACAGGGGAAACCGGGGAGCTGTTTTTT.

This clonotype was seen more than once but under ten times. This chain uses TRBV12-3 or TRBV12-4 with TRBJ1-4; 9 bases fit TRBD1. After removal of 6 bases from V and 8 bases from J, the junction contained 7 bases not matched to a gene. The CDR3 is 14 residues long. The CDR3 reads CASRTTGGHEKLFF. In nucleotides, the CDR3 is TGTGCCAGCAGGACGACAGGGGGGCACGAAAAACTGTTTTTT.

In its sample, this clonotype was seen many times. The gene calls are TRBV20-1 and TRBJ1-1; TRBD1 might be the D (5 bases). CDR3 length: 12 amino acids. Germline loops: CDR1 DFQATT, CDR2 SNEGSKA (reference sequence). Trimming took off 8 bases at V and 6 bases at J, with 16 bases between the two ends. CDR3 in amino acids: CSPREGEAEAFF. DNA for the CDR3: TGCAGTCCCAGGGAAGGGGAGGCTGAAGCTTTCTTT.